A selection of T cell receptor beta chains follows, all from one sample in a study of T cell repertoires in aging, cancer and after chemotherapy. TCRdb reprocessed the multiplex PCR reads with MiXCR, giving one entry per CDR3 protein. The sample has more than 3,500 distinct CDR3 sequences; around 26% are singletons. Sequencing was carried out using blood. All receptors derive from a human donor with a blood cancer. CDR3s leave out the opening cysteine and the closing phenylalanine or tryptophan. Some rows mark clone size as missing; the rest say once, few, many or name a class of expanded clone.

j_gene: TRBJ2-7
abundance: -
v_gene: TRBV6-5
CDR3aa: ASIHLSGSSYEQY

j_gene: TRBJ2-1
abundance: -
v_gene: TRBV13
CDR3aa: ASSTRTSGSYNEQF

j_gene: TRBJ2-5
abundance: few
v_gene: TRBV10-3
CDR3aa: AMGPGPPQETQY

j_gene: TRBJ2-7
abundance: -
v_gene: TRBV6-5
CDR3aa: ASSNVGVASNEQY

j_gene: TRBJ1-5
abundance: -
v_gene: TRBV20-1
CDR3aa: SASRQGRSNQPQH

j_gene: TRBJ1-2
abundance: medium-sized
v_gene: TRBV29-1
CDR3aa: SVGEPDGYT

j_gene: TRBJ1-1
abundance: -
v_gene: TRBV19
CDR3aa: ASRREGWAPEAF

j_gene: TRBJ2-3
abundance: few
v_gene: TRBV5-1
CDR3aa: ASSLLAGGGADTQY

j_gene: TRBJ1-5
abundance: medium-sized
v_gene: TRBV19
CDR3aa: ASSIPGNQPQH

j_gene: TRBJ1-1
abundance: -
v_gene: TRBV7-2
CDR3aa: ASSHRGRRAEAF

j_gene: TRBJ2-2
abundance: few
v_gene: TRBV27
CDR3aa: ASSTVGTGELF

j_gene: TRBJ2-6
abundance: medium-sized
v_gene: TRBV27
CDR3aa: ASSSHSSGANVLT

j_gene: TRBJ2-3
abundance: few
v_gene: TRBV6-5
CDR3aa: ASSLRDRGTDTQY

j_gene: TRBJ1-5
abundance: few
v_gene: TRBV6-5
CDR3aa: ASSERQETQPQH

j_gene: TRBJ2-1
abundance: few
v_gene: TRBV6-1
CDR3aa: ASSPGLAGSAVHEQF

j_gene: TRBJ2-1
abundance: few
v_gene: TRBV20-1
CDR3aa: SASRYVQAAGEQF

j_gene: TRBJ2-2
abundance: few
v_gene: TRBV27
CDR3aa: ASTPLVNTGELF

j_gene: TRBJ2-1
abundance: few
v_gene: TRBV5-1
CDR3aa: ASSSHLTRGFYNEQF

j_gene: TRBJ2-3
abundance: -
v_gene: TRBV19
CDR3aa: ASTQLAASTDTQY

j_gene: TRBJ1-5
abundance: few
v_gene: TRBV6-1
CDR3aa: ASSDRFSSNQPQH

j_gene: TRBJ2-3
abundance: few
v_gene: TRBV24-1
CDR3aa: ATSAPLTSSTDTQY

j_gene: TRBJ2-5
abundance: medium-sized
v_gene: TRBV10-3
CDR3aa: AISESTGGETQY

j_gene: TRBJ2-3
abundance: few
v_gene: TRBV24-1
CDR3aa: ATSDLGDTGTDTQY

j_gene: TRBJ1-2
abundance: medium-sized
v_gene: TRBV6-5
CDR3aa: ASSPRTGDGYT

j_gene: TRBJ2-1
abundance: once
v_gene: TRBV5-4
CDR3aa: ASRRLAGGRQF

j_gene: TRBJ1-2
abundance: few
v_gene: TRBV10-3
CDR3aa: AIRGANYGYT

j_gene: TRBJ2-3
abundance: few
v_gene: TRBV6-2/TRBV6-3
CDR3aa: ASSYDPTSGRSKGTDTQY

j_gene: TRBJ2-3
abundance: medium-sized
v_gene: TRBV10-3
CDR3aa: AIKVTGQGTDTQY